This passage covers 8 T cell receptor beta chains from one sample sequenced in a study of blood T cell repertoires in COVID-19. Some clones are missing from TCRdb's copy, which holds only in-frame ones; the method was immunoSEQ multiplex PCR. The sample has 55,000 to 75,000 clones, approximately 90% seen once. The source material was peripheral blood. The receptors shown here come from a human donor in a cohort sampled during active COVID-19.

CDR3 sequence reads: CASGSQGKGNQPQHF. The CDR3 coding sequence is TGTGCTAGTGGTTCACAGGGAAAGGGCAATCAGCCCCAGCATTTT. The V call is TRBV12-5, the J call TRBJ1-5, with D tentatively TRBD1 (6 bases). CDR1 and CDR2 from the germline V gene are LGHNT and FRNRAP. This CDR3 is built from 15 residues. Trimming stripped 4 bases from V and 2 bases from J, with 12 bases between.

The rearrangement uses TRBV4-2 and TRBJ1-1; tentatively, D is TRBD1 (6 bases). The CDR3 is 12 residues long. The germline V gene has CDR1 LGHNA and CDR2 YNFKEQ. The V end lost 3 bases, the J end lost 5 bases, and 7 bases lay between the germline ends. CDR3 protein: CASSHRGTEAFF. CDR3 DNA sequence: TGTGCCAGCAGCCATAGGGGGACTGAAGCTTTCTTT.

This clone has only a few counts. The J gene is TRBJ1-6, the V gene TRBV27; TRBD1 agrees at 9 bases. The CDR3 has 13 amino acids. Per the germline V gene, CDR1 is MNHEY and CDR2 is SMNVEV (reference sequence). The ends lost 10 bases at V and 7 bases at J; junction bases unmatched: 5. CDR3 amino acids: CAITGTGNSPLHF. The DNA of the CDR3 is TGTGCCATTACCGGGACAGGGAATTCACCCCTCCACTTT.

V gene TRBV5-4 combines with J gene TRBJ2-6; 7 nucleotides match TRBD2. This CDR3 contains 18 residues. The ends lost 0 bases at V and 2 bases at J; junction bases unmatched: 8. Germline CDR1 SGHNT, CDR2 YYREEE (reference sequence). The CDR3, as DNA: TGTGCCAGCAGCTTGGACCCCAGCGGGGCCCCTGGGGCCAACGTCCTGACTTTC. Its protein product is CASSLDPSGAPGANVLTF.

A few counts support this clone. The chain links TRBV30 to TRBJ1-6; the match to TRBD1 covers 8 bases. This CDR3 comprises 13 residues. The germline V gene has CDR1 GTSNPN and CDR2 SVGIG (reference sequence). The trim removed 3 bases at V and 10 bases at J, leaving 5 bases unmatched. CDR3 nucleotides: TGTGCCTGGAGACAACAGGGGGAATCACCCCTCCACTTT. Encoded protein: CAWRQQGESPLHF.

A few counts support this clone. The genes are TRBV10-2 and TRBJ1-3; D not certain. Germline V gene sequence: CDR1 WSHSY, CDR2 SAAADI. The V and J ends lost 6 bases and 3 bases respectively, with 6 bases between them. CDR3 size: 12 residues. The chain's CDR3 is CASRPRGNTIYF. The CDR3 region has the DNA TGCGCCAGCAGGCCGCGTGGAAACACCATATATTTT.

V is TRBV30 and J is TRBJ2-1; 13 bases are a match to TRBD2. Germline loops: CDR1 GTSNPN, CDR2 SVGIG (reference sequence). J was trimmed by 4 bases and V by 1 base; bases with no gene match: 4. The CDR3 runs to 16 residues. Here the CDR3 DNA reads TGTGCCTGGAGTGGACTAGCGGGGGGTCTATACAATGAGCAGTTCTTC. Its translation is CAWSGLAGGLYNEQFF.

Here the CDR3 reads CASGSGISYEQYF. The CDR3 DNA follows: TGTGCCAGCGGGTCCGGGATCTCCTACGAGCAGTACTTC. The chain links TRBV6-5 to TRBJ2-7, with a weak D call TRBD2 (5 bases). CDR1 is MNHEY, CDR2 SVGAGI, per germline. This CDR3 has 13 residues. V was cut by 8 bases and J by 0 bases, with 11 bases left in between.